This TCR beta chain stems from a study of T cell responses to AZD1222 COVID-19 vaccine. Study background: Second doses were pooled across both intervals (about 4 or about 12 weeks).

The repertoire was sequenced with immunoSEQ multiplex PCR; TCRdb's copy has only in-frame clones and lacks some. This sample has roughly 130,000 clones, with 75% to 95% found just once. This clone is a singleton in its sample. As yet, its antigen is unknown. Study-wide points: After two AZD1222 doses, spike-specific TCR breadth and depth rose versus day 0. It should be noted that donors were predominantly white British and more often female, and clonal diversity was possibly underestimated. Repertoire sampling was restricted to post-peak T cell response timepoints.

The CDR3 extends over 17 amino acids. CDR1 and CDR2 from the germline V gene are KGHSH and LQKENI. Trimming removed 6 bases at V and 2 bases at J, with 21 bases between. Material: peripheral blood, obtained on day 0 of AZD1222 vaccination. The V call is TRBV18, the J call TRBJ2-3, with D tentatively TRBD1 or TRBD2 (6 bases each). This TCR came from an adult in good health. CDR3 in amino acids: CASSPSGGTHTTDTQYF. The CDR3 coding sequence is TGTGCCAGCTCCCCGTCGGGCGGGACACATACCACAGATACGCAGTATTTT.